Listed below are T cell receptor beta chains from one sample, sequenced in a study of identical twins. TCRdb passed the 5' RACE reads through MiXCR, listing each CDR3 protein once. Of a few hundred thousand distinct CDR3 sequences in the sample, about 8% were seen once. These same records also appear under a second study, on yellow fever vaccine responses in identical twins.

The source material was CD8+ T cells sorted from blood. The receptors were gathered from a woman in her late teens or twenties in good health. Both conserved end residues are part of each CDR3. Each record gives: clone size, J gene, V gene, D gene, CDR3 protein, CDR3 DNA. The D gene is left open where the match is weak. Clone sizes are given selectively: once, few, many, or a class where the clone is expanded.

>.|TRBJ2-1|TRBV7-9|.
CASSLGFVGSKDEQFF
TGTGCCAGCAGCTTAGGGTTTGTCGGGAGTAAGGATGAGCAGTTCTTC
>.|TRBJ2-5|TRBV7-9|.
CASSAQSGEETQYF
TGTGCCAGCAGCGCTCAATCAGGGGAAGAGACCCAGTACTTC
>many|TRBJ1-1|TRBV7-2|TRBD1
CASSLPGQGRDTEAFF
TGTGCCAGCAGCCTCCCGGGACAGGGACGGGACACTGAAGCTTTCTTT
>.|TRBJ2-2|TRBV29-1|.
CSVGMSQTNTGELFF
TGCAGCGTCGGGATGTCCCAGACGAACACCGGGGAGCTGTTTTTT
>few|TRBJ2-7|TRBV7-2|.
CASSLVGSGYEQYF
TGTGCCAGCAGCTTGGTGGGATCGGGTTACGAGCAGTACTTC
>.|TRBJ1-4|TRBV11-3|TRBD1
CASSSQRTGRLEKLFF
TGTGCCAGCAGCTCCCAAAGGACAGGGCGACTGGAAAAACTGTTTTTT
>few|TRBJ2-2|TRBV27|.
CASSFWTTGELFF
TGTGCCAGCAGTTTCTGGACGACCGGGGAGCTGTTTTTT
>few|TRBJ2-3|TRBV20-1|TRBD2
CSARPRAGGIHTDTQYF
TGCAGTGCTAGACCCCGAGCGGGGGGGATTCACACAGATACGCAGTATTTT
>many|TRBJ2-3|TRBV10-2|.
CASNRDGPTDTQYF
TGCGCCAGCAATCGGGACGGACCAACAGATACGCAGTATTTT
>.|TRBJ2-7|TRBV6-1|TRBD1
CASEPGQRPYEQYF
TGTGCCAGCGAGCCGGGACAGCGCCCCTACGAGCAGTACTTC
>.|TRBJ2-7|TRBV7-9|.
CASSSLVGVMNSYEQYF
TGTGCCAGCAGCTCCCTGGTTGGGGTGATGAACTCCTACGAGCAGTACTTC
>many|TRBJ2-1|TRBV4-1|TRBD2
CASSPVAGGDEQFF
TGCGCCAGCAGCCCAGTAGCGGGAGGCGATGAGCAGTTCTTC
>few|TRBJ2-7|TRBV14|.
CASSQDQRQEVSNEQYF
TGTGCCAGCAGCCAAGATCAGAGGCAGGAAGTTTCAAACGAGCAGTACTTC
>.|TRBJ2-7|TRBV27|TRBD2
CASKIAGESYEQYF
TGTGCCAGCAAAATAGCGGGAGAATCCTACGAGCAGTACTTC
>.|TRBJ2-7|TRBV4-3|.
CASSQDTGSYGEQYF
TGCGCCAGCAGCCAAGATACGGGCTCCTATGGAGAGCAGTACTTC
>.|TRBJ2-2|TRBV30|.
CAWSVEGFGELFF
TGTGCCTGGAGTGTAGAGGGGTTCGGGGAGCTGTTTTTT
>many|TRBJ2-1|TRBV29-1|.
CSVEAEYNEQFF
TGCAGCGTTGAGGCAGAATACAATGAGCAGTTCTTC
>.|TRBJ1-2|TRBV27|TRBD1
CASSDLTGGLANYGYTF
TGTGCCAGCAGTGACTTGACAGGGGGCTTGGCGAACTATGGCTACACCTTC
>many|TRBJ2-3|TRBV21-1|.
CASSKRASGGADTQYF
TGTGCCAGCAGCAAACGGGCTAGCGGGGGGGCAGATACGCAGTATTTT
>many|TRBJ2-3|TRBV3-1|.
CASSQDREWDTQYF
TGTGCCAGCAGCCAAGATCGGGAGTGGGATACGCAGTATTTT